What follows are 21 T cell receptor beta chains derived from one specimen sequenced in a study of cytomegalovirus exposure and HLA in healthy donors (TCRdb year 2017). Receptor libraries were prepared by the immunoSEQ multiplex PCR assay. A mixture of 60 forward primers for TCR Vbeta segments and 13 reverse primers for TCR Jbeta segments was used in the multiplex PCR. TCRdb stores this immuneACCESS table with in-frame sequences only. Part of the clones is absent; in the studies checked, under half of the shortfall reflects unresolved V genes, and no reason is known for the rest. For this sample there are 150,000 to 200,000 clones; about four fifths appear just once. The ten largest clones take up about 1.4% of the sample. The sample taken for sequencing was PBMCs. These receptors were collected from a girl between 5 and 17 years old in good health and CMV-seropositive.

The chain is built from TRBV11-2 and TRBJ2-1; 10 positions agree with TRBD2. The CDR3 contains 14 residues. Germline assignment: CDR1 SGHAT and CDR2 FQNNGV. Losses at the gene ends were 5 bases for V and 7 bases for J; bases not matched to a gene: 5. The CDR3 loop reads CASSSGGARNEQFF. The CDR3 DNA sequence: TGTGCCAGCAGCAGCGGGGGGGCTAGGAATGAGCAGTTCTTC. Variable domain in full (rest from reference TRBV11-2 and TRBJ2-1): EAGVAQSPRYKIIEKRQSVAFWCNPISGHATLYWYQQILGQGPKLLIQFQNNGVVDDSQLPKDRFSAERLKGVDSTLKIQPAKLEDSAVYLCASSSGGARNEQFFGPGTRLTVL.

This sequence joins TRBV19 and TRBJ2-1, with 12 bases fitting TRBD1. The V gene end was trimmed by 10 bases and the J gene end by 5 bases; junction bases not matched to a gene: 6. Germline V gene lookup returns CDR1 LNHDA and CDR2 SQIVND (reference sequence). The CDR3 has 14 amino acids. DNA of the CDR3: TGTGCCACCACCCGGGACAGGGGGCACAATGAGCAGTTCTTC. Its translation: CATTRDRGHNEQFF.

This chain joins TRBV30 and TRBJ1-2; no clear D. Per germline, CDR1 GTSNPN and CDR2 SVGIG (reference sequence). V lost 1 base and J lost 3, with 12 bases in between. The length of the CDR3 is 14 residues. In nucleotides, the CDR3 is TGTGCCTGGAGTGAGTCGGGAGCTTACTATGGCTACACCTTC. Amino acids: CAWSESGAYYGYTF.

The rearrangement uses TRBV7-9 and TRBJ2-3, with 8 bases matching TRBD1. V was clipped by 5 bases and J by 0 bases; unmatched bases: 7. The CDR3 spans 16 residues. The V gene's germline CDR1 is SEHNR and CDR2 FQNEAQ (reference sequence). In DNA form, the CDR3 reads TGTGCCAGCAGCCGTCGGACAGGGAATAGCACAGATACGCAGTATTTT. Translating it yields CASSRRTGNSTDTQYF.

The chain is built from TRBV6-4 and TRBJ1-6; D uncertain. CDR3 size: 14 residues. Germline V CDR1 and CDR2: MRHNA, SNTAGT. Trimming left V 0 bases short and J 9 bases short, with 9 bases between. The CDR3 DNA is TGTGCCAGCAGTGACTCGACGGAGGGTTCACCCCTCCACTTT. Amino acid sequence: CASSDSTEGSPLHF.

This chain joins TRBV5-1 and TRBJ1-6, with 9 bases that match TRBD1. The CDR3 is 16 residues long. CDR1 is SGHRS and CDR2 is YFSETQ in the germline V gene. Germline trimming cut 5 bases from V and 9 bases from J; bases unmatched to any gene: 12. CDR3: CASRQNTGQGGSPLHF. Written as DNA, the CDR3 is TGCGCCAGCAGACAAAACACGGGACAGGGTGGTTCACCCCTCCACTTT.

This sequence joins TRBV4-2 and TRBJ2-7; TRBD1 might be the D (5 bases). Trimming removed 1 base from V and 2 bases from J, with 12 bases in between. The CDR3 spans 15 residues. The germline CDR1 and CDR2 sequences are LGHNA and YNFKEQ. Here the CDR3 reads CASSQGAGLPYEQYF. The CDR3 region has the DNA TGTGCCAGCAGCCAAGGGGCAGGGCTCCCCTACGAGCAGTACTTC.

The chain is built from TRBV4-2 and TRBJ1-4; 11 bases map to TRBD1. Germline V gene sequence: CDR1 LGHNA, CDR2 YNFKEQ. Losses at the gene ends were 2 bases for V and 1 base for J; bases not matched to a gene: 12. The CDR3 has 20 residues. The CDR3 DNA sequence: TGTGCCAGCAGCCAAAAGCTTGGACAGGGGGCTCTTGGAACTAATGAAAAACTGTTTTTT. It specifies CASSQKLGQGALGTNEKLFF.

The rearrangement links TRBV2 to TRBJ2-5; 12 nucleotides line up with TRBD1. V lost 6 bases and J lost 5; bases outside the gene matches: 7. Germline CDR1 and CDR2: SNHLY and FYNNEI. CDR3 size: 15 residues. The CDR3 nucleotides are TGTGCCAGCAGGGAAAGGGACAGGGGGCTGGAGACCCAGTACTTC. Protein product: CASRERDRGLETQYF.

In this sample, this clone turned up a few times. The chain links TRBV7-9 to TRBJ1-6; D is undetermined. The length of the CDR3 is 16 residues. V dropped 5 bases and J dropped 5 bases, with 16 bases sitting between them. Germline-derived CDR1 and CDR2 are SEHNR and FQNEAQ (reference sequence). CDR3 amino acids: CASSGGLFVNNSPLHF. CDR3 sequence (DNA): TGTGCCAGCAGCGGCGGTTTGTTTGTGAATAATTCACCCCTCCACTTT.

This clone has more than one count but fewer than ten. V usage is TRBV4-2 and J usage is TRBJ2-2; no reliable D call. From germline, CDR1 is LGHNA and CDR2 YNFKEQ. Deletions cut 0 bases from V and 6 bases from J, with 8 bases between. The CDR3 length is 14 residues. The CDR3 loop reads CASSQERSAGELFF. In DNA, the CDR3 is TGTGCCAGCAGCCAAGAGAGGAGTGCCGGGGAGCTGTTTTTT.

The rearrangement uses TRBV19 and TRBJ2-7; TRBD1 matches 8 bases. CDR1 and CDR2 (germline): LNHDA, SQIVND (reference sequence). There are 13 residues in the CDR3. The ends lost 8 bases at V and 6 bases at J; junction bases unmatched: 9. The CDR3 coding sequence is TGTGCCAGTGGTCCGCAGGGGGCAAGCGAGCAGTACTTC. Translated, it gives CASGPQGASEQYF. Full variable domain (missing parts from reference TRBV19 and TRBJ2-7): DGGITQSPKYLFRKEGQNVTLSCEQNLNHDAMYWYRQDPGQGLRLIYYSQIVNDFQKGDIAEGYSVSREKKESFPLTVTSAQKNPTAFYLCASGPQGASEQYFGPGTRLTVT.

This clone was detected only once. The V and J genes are TRBV11-2 and TRBJ2-1; 12 positions agree with TRBD2. The CDR3 is 17 residues long. Germline loops: CDR1 SGHAT, CDR2 FQNNGV. With 3 bases clipped from V and 3 bases from J, the junction kept 6 bases outside the gene matches. The CDR3 protein is CASSFPSLAGGYNEQFF. The CDR3 nucleotides read TGTGCCAGCAGCTTCCCCTCACTAGCGGGGGGCTACAATGAGCAGTTCTTC.

The J gene is TRBJ2-7, the V gene TRBV4-3; 9 nucleotides align to TRBD1. Trimming cost V 3 bases and J 4 bases; bases outside gene matches: 13. CDR3 size: 17 residues. Germline V gene data show CDR1 as LGHNA and CDR2 as YSLEER. DNA for the CDR3: TGCGCCAGCAGCCAGGTTCTTGGGACAGGGAAAATATACGAGCAGTACTTC. This encodes CASSQVLGTGKIYEQYF.

The rearrangement uses TRBV10-3 and TRBJ1-2; D remains unclear. The V gene lost 2 bases and the J gene lost 8 bases, with 12 bases spanning the gap. CDR1 and CDR2 from the germline V gene are ENHRY and SYGVKD. The CDR3 consists of 13 residues. CDR3 protein: CAISEIESTGYTF. CDR3 bases: TGTGCCATCAGTGAGATCGAGTCAACCGGCTACACCTTC.

This clone came up a few times. This chain uses TRBV19 with TRBJ2-7, with TRBD2 identical over 9 bases. This CDR3 has 14 amino acids. Germline loops: CDR1 LNHDA, CDR2 SQIVND (reference sequence). J was trimmed by 3 bases and V by 5 bases; bases with no gene match: 5. The CDR3 DNA reads TGTGCCAGTAGTTTTAGCGGGGGAGGCTACGAGCAGTACTTC. Protein sequence: CASSFSGGGYEQYF.

The CDR3 region is CASKYPGQESYGYTF. CDR3 bases: TGTGCCAGCAAGTACCCGGGACAGGAGTCCTATGGCTACACCTTC. This chain connects TRBV6-1 to TRBJ1-2, with 8 nucleotides matching TRBD1. The CDR3 is made up of 15 amino acids. Trimming took 7 bases from V and 4 from J; bases not matched to a gene: 11. The germline V gene encodes CDR1 MNHNS and CDR2 SASEGT.

This clone was detected once. As DNA, the CDR3 is TGTGCCAGCAGCTTGGTGAAAGTTGTGGGCCAGACTTTCTTT. Translation: CASSLVKVVGQTFF. V gene TRBV5-8 combines with J gene TRBJ1-1, with D unclear. Per the germline V gene, CDR1 is SGHTS and CDR2 is YDEGEE. CDR3 length: 14 residues. Trimming pared 0 bases from V and 12 bases from J, leaving 18 bases between. The whole variable domain, remainder taken from reference TRBV5-8 and TRBJ1-1, is EAGVTQSPTHLIKTRGQQATLRCSPISGHTSVYWYQQALGLGLQFLLWYDEGEERNRGNFPPRFSGRQFPNYSSELNVNALELEDSALYLCASSLVKVVGQTFFGQGTRLTVV.

The rearrangement joins TRBV4-1 to TRBJ2-5; D perhaps matches TRBD1 (5 bases). Germline V gives CDR1 MGHRA, CDR2 YSYEKL. Between the trimmed V and J ends, which lost 1 base and 4 bases, there was a span of 16 bases. The CDR3 has 16 residues. For the CDR3, the DNA is TGCGCCAGCAGCCAAGGGGGCCCTGGGGCCGGAGAGACCCAGTACTTC. Translating it yields CASSQGGPGAGETQYF.

This clone was found a few times. This rearrangement joins TRBV11-2 to TRBJ1-1; D might be TRBD1 (5 bases). V lost 0 bases to trimming and J lost 5 bases, with 16 bases between them. CDR1 SGHAT and CDR2 FQNNGV come from the germline V gene. This CDR3 contains 16 residues. The CDR3 is CASSLDGRGGETEAFF. CDR3 bases: TGTGCCAGCAGCTTAGATGGGAGGGGCGGGGAAACTGAAGCTTTCTTT.

This chain connects TRBV19 to TRBJ1-5; TRBD1 agrees at 9 bases. With V trimmed by 8 bases and J by 0 bases, 11 bases remained unmatched. Per germline, CDR1 LNHDA and CDR2 SQIVND (reference sequence). CDR3 length: 17 residues. CDR3: CASLNVGQGYSNQPQHF. The CDR3, as DNA: TGTGCCAGTTTAAACGTCGGACAGGGGTATAGCAATCAGCCCCAGCATTTT.